In its sample, the clone carrying this T cell receptor beta chain was seen once. Other DNA sequences within the sample encode an identical CDR3. These data belong to a study of shared clonotypes between healthy human individuals. Germline CDR1 reads SGHAT; CDR2 reads FQNNGV. CDR3 length: 11 amino acids. V lost 5 bases and J 4 bases, leaving 6 bases between the germline ends. Genomic DNA per cell subset filled all wells of several immunoSEQ plates. Sequencing used immunoSEQ multiplex PCR; TCRdb keeps in-frame clones, though not all of them. The table includes roughly 1,000,000 clones, more than 75% detected once.

The sequence derives from a man aged 18 to 30 in good health. Some clones in this sample may be carry-over from other donors' samples. Sequenced: memory CD4+ T cells from PBMCs. Subset meaning: CD45RA-negative fraction. The chain has TRBV11-2 and TRBJ2-7, with unresolved D. The CDR3 sequence is CASSPRYEQYF. The CDR3 bases are TGTGCCAGCAGCCCTAGATACGAGCAGTACTTC.